This T cell receptor (beta chain) was recorded in a study of T cells in localized non-small cell lung cancer. Profiling relied on immunoSEQ multiplex PCR, and the TCRdb table lists in-frame clones only, not all of them. The data show around 50,000 clones, with 86% seen just once and 5.2% held by the top ten. Overall study findings and caveats: Without multi-region sequencing, intratumor heterogeneity could not be excluded. The study detected a median about 50 of the top 100 tumor clones in adjacent lung. Uninvolved nearby lung showed the greatest T cell clonality, exceeding that found in tumor.

A word on this clone: The target antigen is unknown.

V lost 4 bases, J lost 4 bases, and 9 bases stayed unmatched. The CDR3 spans 15 residues. Per germline, CDR1 SGHDT and CDR2 YYEEEE. The source was peripheral blood, collected before any cancer treatment. The chain joins TRBV5-6 to TRBJ2-5; 8 bases align to TRBD2. The TCR sequence derives from a woman aged 40 to 75 with stage I lung adenocarcinoma. As DNA, the CDR3 is TGTGCCAGCAGCCTATGGGGCGGGGGGTCAGAGACCCAGTACTTC. It yields the protein CASSLWGGGSETQYF.